The 12 T cell receptor beta chains given below trace back to one sample, sequenced in a study of blood T cell repertoires in COVID-19. The repertoire was sequenced with immunoSEQ multiplex PCR; TCRdb's copy has only in-frame clones and lacks some. There are around 300,000 clones in the sample; 75% to 90% occur only once, and 1.7% lies in the top ten. Sample: PBMCs or T cells enriched from blood (not recorded which). The source of these receptors is a woman between 40 and 50 years old who had recovered from COVID-19.

The chain links TRBV6-5 to TRBJ2-5, with D possibly being TRBD2 (5 bases). V was shortened by 5 bases and J by 5 bases, with 12 bases between the two germline ends. In germline, CDR1 is MNHEY, CDR2 SVGAGI. The CDR3 is made up of 13 amino acids. CDR3 bases: TGTGCCAGCAGTCCCGGGATCCAGGAGACCCAGTACTTC. Its protein product is CASSPGIQETQYF.

The V call is TRBV2, the J call TRBJ2-1; 8 nucleotides align to TRBD2. Germline CDR1 SNHLY, CDR2 FYNNEI. This CDR3 comprises 12 residues. The V gene end was trimmed by 6 bases and the J gene end by 8 bases; junction bases not matched to a gene: 3. The CDR3 coding sequence is TGTGCCAGCAGGGGCGGGGGGTATGAGCAGTTCTTC. Protein: CASRGGGYEQFF.

The table lists this clone with a count of one. J is TRBJ1-6 and V is TRBV28; no definite D call. Germline CDR1 reads MDHEN; CDR2 reads SYDVKM. V lost 6 bases and J 0 bases, leaving 6 bases between the germline ends. This CDR3 comprises 14 residues. The CDR3 sequence: CASRPSSYNSPLHF. Here the CDR3 DNA reads TGTGCCAGCAGACCTAGCTCCTATAATTCACCCCTCCACTTT.

V gene TRBV7-8 combines with J gene TRBJ2-1; TRBD2 matches 10 bases. Unmatched junction bases numbered 5, after V lost 5 bases and J lost 4 bases. In germline, CDR1 is SGHVS, CDR2 FQNEAQ. This CDR3 has 15 residues. The CDR3 loop is CASSESGRGYNEQFF. For the CDR3, the DNA is TGTGCCAGCAGCGAAAGCGGGAGGGGTTACAATGAGCAGTTCTTC.

This clone was seen once. V usage is TRBV3-1 (or the pseudogene TRBV3-2) and J usage is TRBJ1-1; TRBD1 might be the D (6 bases). Germline lookup yields CDR1 LGHDT and CDR2 YNNKEL (reference sequence). Trimming stripped 4 bases from V and 5 bases from J, with 17 bases between. This CDR3 is built from 15 residues. The CDR3 protein is CASSRVGGARTEAFF. The CDR3, as DNA: TGTGCCAGCAGCCGAGTTGGGGGGGCGCGAACTGAAGCTTTCTTT.

In DNA form, the CDR3 reads TGTGCCAGCAGGGGACTAGCAAACGAGCAGTACTTC. Amino acid sequence: CASRGLANEQYF. The gene calls are TRBV12-3 or TRBV12-4 and TRBJ2-7; 9 bases line up with TRBD2. The CDR3 extends over 12 amino acids. The V segment lost 6 bases and the J segment 5 bases; nucleotides outside the gene matches: 2.

V and J are TRBV5-1 and TRBJ2-5; the match to TRBD1 covers 9 bases. Germline V gene lookup returns CDR1 SGHRS and CDR2 YFSETQ. This CDR3 has 16 amino acids. V dropped 2 bases and J dropped 2; count of bases not matched to a gene: 7. The CDR3 reads CASSLPRDREQETQYF. CDR3 bases: TGCGCCAGCAGCTTACCTAGGGACAGGGAACAAGAGACCCAGTACTTC.

The CDR3 region has the DNA TGCAGCTCCTCATCTCGGGGATACCCTGAAGCTTTCTTT. Translated, it gives CSSSSRGYPEAFF. The V and J genes are TRBV29-1 and TRBJ1-1; D call uncertain. Trimming left V 8 bases short and J 6 bases short, with 19 bases between. The CDR3 length is 13 residues. Germline values: CDR1 SQVTM, CDR2 ANQGSEA.

This rearrangement joins TRBV28 to TRBJ2-7; D is perhaps TRBD2 (5 bases). CDR1 and CDR2 from the germline V gene are MDHEN and SYDVKM. The V end lost 7 bases, the J end lost 6 bases, and 13 bases lay between the germline ends. CDR3 length equals 12 residues. The CDR3 DNA follows: TGTGCCAGCACCTCGGGAAGGCTCGAGCAGTACTTC. Protein product: CASTSGRLEQYF.

The chain carries TRBV5-1 and TRBJ2-1, with 7 bases aligning to TRBD2. V lost 4 bases and J lost 4; bases outside the gene matches: 8. This CDR3 comprises 15 residues. Per the germline V gene, CDR1 is SGHRS and CDR2 is YFSETQ. The CDR3 loop reads CASSPGRGGYNEQFF. CDR3 bases: TGCGCCAGCAGCCCGGGGAGGGGAGGGTACAATGAGCAGTTCTTC. The full variable domain, with the rest looked up from reference TRBV5-1 and TRBJ2-1, is KAGVTQTPRYLIKTRGQQVTLSCSPISGHRSVSWYQQTPGQGLQFLFEYFSETQRNKGNFPGRFSGRQFSNSRSEMNVSTLELGDSALYLCASSPGRGGYNEQFFGPGTRLTVL.

The V and J genes are TRBV9 and TRBJ1-6; D perhaps matches TRBD1 (6 bases). V gave up 6 bases and J gave up 8 bases, with 12 bases separating them. CDR3 length: 13 amino acids. From germline, CDR1 is SGDLS and CDR2 YYNGEE. The CDR3 region is CASTRGGDSPLHF. Here the CDR3 DNA reads TGTGCCAGCACCCGGGGGGGCGATTCACCCCTCCACTTT.

The chain couples TRBV5-1 to TRBJ2-1; possibly TRBD1 for D (6 bases). Trimming cost V 4 bases and J 2 bases, with 16 bases left between them. The germline V gene encodes CDR1 SGHRS and CDR2 YFSETQ. This CDR3 is 16 amino acids long. The CDR3 DNA is TGCGCCAGCAGCAATGAGGGACACAACGCCTACAATGAGCAGTTCTTC. It yields the protein CASSNEGHNAYNEQFF.